This TCR beta chain was captured by sequencing in a study of blood T cell repertoires in COVID-19 (TCRdb year 2020). Study-wide context: Samples from collaborators originated in the United States, Italy and Spain and spanned both the acute and convalescent phases of COVID-19. The repertoires were made available in a free public database intended to serve as a resource for research on the immune response to SARS-CoV-2. The samples were drawn from the first 160 participants of the ongoing ImmuneRACE study and from 950 to 1,500 subjects provided by 6 global collaborators. The prospective study material was composed of cDNA or gDNA derived from T cells, B-cell-depleted T cells, or PBMCs. Where HLA class I and class II types were available, the types were taken from metadata supplied by the sample provider, not from assay-based typing. The sample metadata nearly always contained a de-identified subject ID, COVID-19 status, age in years and sex. Subjects who had been exposed to COVID-19, were actively infected with it, or had recovered from it provided the deeply sampled blood TCRbeta repertoires that made up the dataset.

Of note for this clone: It lacks a known antigen. Base qualities are not recorded, but no much larger clone differs from it by a single base.

Whole blood was collected in K2EDTA tubes by collaborating institutions according to the institutions' own protocols. For TCRbeta analysis, collaborator samples were shipped as frozen whole blood, as isolated PBMCs, or as DNA extracted from either sample type. The immunoSEQ Assay, a bias-controlled multiplex PCR, was used to amplify TCRbeta CDR3 regions from genomic DNA. Regarding the original processing steps: The number of nucleated cells in each sample was estimated by amplification of reference gene primers within the assay. To quantify the absolute abundance of each unique TCRbeta CDR3 rearrangement, sequence reads were collapsed and filtered. Productive Simpson clonality was computed per sample as the square root of Simpson's diversity index over productive rearrangements. Held by TCRdb, this immuneACCESS table contains in-frame sequences only and omits some clones. Under half of the omission traces to an unresolved V gene where checked; the cause of the rest is unknown. V and J calls and clone size are given by that table; D and trimming were obtained from the DNA. This sample holds around 200,000 clones; about 86% were observed only once. Of the sample, more than 20% is held by the ten largest clones.

The paper's findings and limits, for the study overall: The amount of clinical and demographic metadata varied by source and participant and was provided uncurated.

Including cysteine and phenylalanine, the CDR3 has 15 amino acids. Only the CDR3 region is kept as DNA, spanning 45 bases read in frame from base 1. V is cut back by 4 bases and J by 4 bases, with 7 bases in the junction unmatched. CDR1 and CDR2 are drawn from the germline V gene: SQVTM, ANQGSEA. Sequenced sample: peripheral blood. This TCR derives from a man between 65 and 85 years old with active or convalescent COVID-19. The chain links TRBV29-1 with TRBJ2-3, with 11 central nucleotides matching TRBD2. The nucleotide sequence is TGCAGCGTTGCCACTAGCGGGAGAAAGGCAGATACGCAGTATTTT. This translates into CSVATSGRKADTQYF.